The 29 T cell receptor beta chains below come from one sample, sequenced in a study of T cell changes during pregnancy in multiple sclerosis. Profiled with immunoSEQ multiplex PCR; TCRdb holds only in-frame clones, not every one. The sample carries approximately 70,000 clones, 91% recorded once. The material was peripheral blood, obtained in the first trimester of pregnancy. The receptors shown here come from a female donor with multiple sclerosis, enrolled in a pregnancy study.

The chain couples TRBV6-1 to TRBJ1-2; perhaps TRBD1 as D (5 bases). CDR3 size: 13 residues. CDR1 is MNHNS and CDR2 is SASEGT in the germline V gene. Between the trimmed V and J ends, which lost 5 bases and 7 bases, there was a span of 14 bases. The CDR3 region is CASSSSGVGGYTF. CDR3 coding DNA: TGTGCCAGCAGTTCCTCGGGGGTAGGTGGCTACACCTTC.

This chain connects TRBV19 to TRBJ1-1, with D hard to call. Germline V lookup: CDR1 LNHDA, CDR2 SQIVND (reference sequence). This CDR3 region has 12 residues. Trimming removed 6 bases at V and 2 bases at J, with 7 bases between. The CDR3 DNA sequence: TGTGCCAGTAGCTTTAGAAACACTGAAGCTTTCTTT. Encoded protein: CASSFRNTEAFF.

J is TRBJ1-2 and V is TRBV5-6; D is ambiguous. Trimming stripped 0 bases from V and 2 bases from J, with 5 bases between. This CDR3 has 13 residues. Germline lookup yields CDR1 SGHDT and CDR2 YYEEEE. The CDR3, as DNA: TGTGCCAGCAGCTTGGGGAGGAACTATGGCTACACCTTC. It codes for CASSLGRNYGYTF.

The chain employs TRBV7-9 and TRBJ1-1, with D maybe TRBD1 (5 bases). The germline V gene has CDR1 SEHNR and CDR2 FQNEAQ (reference sequence). The length of the CDR3 is 14 residues. With 5 bases removed from V and 1 base from J, the gap between germline ends came to 11 bases. In DNA, the CDR3 is TGTGCCAGCAGCGGCGCAGGGTGGAACACTGAAGCTTTCTTT. Translating it yields CASSGAGWNTEAFF.

The V gene is TRBV28, the J gene TRBJ2-7, with 9 bases identical to TRBD2. Germline-derived CDR1 and CDR2 are MDHEN and SYDVKM. V trimming: 2 bases; J trimming: 1 base; junction bases outside the gene matches: 3. CDR3 length equals 15 residues. The CDR3 sequence is CASSLRGLASYEQYF. CDR3 nucleotides: TGTGCCAGCAGTTTACGTGGACTAGCGTCCTACGAGCAGTACTTC.

This clone appeared a single time. The chain joins TRBV10-3 to TRBJ2-5; D is uncertain. The CDR3 runs to 14 residues. Looked up from germline, CDR1 is ENHRY and CDR2 is SYGVKD. Trimming removed 3 bases at V and 5 bases at J, with 13 bases between. CDR3 nucleotides: TGTGCCATCAGTGACTCAAAGCAGGCGGAGACCCAGTACTTC. Amino acids: CAISDSKQAETQYF.

The chain uses TRBV28 and TRBJ1-2, with 7 bases aligning to TRBD1. This CDR3 has 15 amino acids. V shed 5 bases, J shed 5 bases, and the junction held 11 bases outside the gene matches. The germline gives CDR1 MDHEN, CDR2 SYDVKM. CDR3 DNA: TGTGCCAGCAGTCAAACAATGAACAGGGGTTATGGCTACACCTTC. Protein: CASSQTMNRGYGYTF.

The chain carries TRBV5-4 and TRBJ1-1; D is ambiguous. Germline CDR1 is SGHNT and CDR2 is YYREEE (reference sequence). The CDR3 consists of 15 residues. V was shortened by 4 bases and J by 1 base, with 14 bases between the two germline ends. As DNA, the CDR3 is TGTGCCAGCAGCCCGCGGGAGGCGTCGAACACTGAAGCTTTCTTT. Protein product: CASSPREASNTEAFF.

V usage is TRBV19 and J usage is TRBJ2-3; TRBD2 matches at 11 bases. CDR3 size: 15 residues. From germline, CDR1 is LNHDA and CDR2 SQIVND (reference sequence). V lost 1 base to trimming and J lost 6 bases; unmatched junction nucleotides: 3. CDR3 loop: CASSIAASGRDTQYF. The DNA for the CDR3 is TGTGCCAGTAGTATAGCGGCTAGCGGGAGGGATACGCAGTATTTT.

The rearrangement uses TRBV2 and TRBJ1-4; no clear D gene. The ends were cut back, 3 bases at V and 1 base at J, with 6 bases in the middle. The CDR3 totals 14 residues. CDR1 and CDR2 (germline): SNHLY, FYNNEI. CDR3 loop: CASSERRTNEKLFF. The CDR3 coding sequence is TGTGCCAGCAGTGAGAGGCGAACTAATGAAAAACTGTTTTTT.

V is TRBV29-1 and J is TRBJ2-6; unclear D gene. Trimming took 7 bases from V and 0 from J, leaving 10 bases between them. Germline V lookup: CDR1 SQVTM, CDR2 ANQGSEA. This CDR3 comprises 14 residues. The CDR3 is CSAGVSSGANVLTF. Here the CDR3 DNA reads TGCAGCGCCGGAGTCTCCTCTGGGGCCAACGTCCTGACTTTC. The whole variable domain, filled in from reference TRBV29-1 and TRBJ2-6, reads SAVISQKPSRDICQRGTSLTIQCQVDSQVTMMFWYRQQPGQSLTLIATANQGSEATYESGFVIDKFPISRPNLTFSTLTVSNMSPEDSSIYLCSAGVSSGANVLTFGAGSRLTVL.

This clone was observed once. The J gene is TRBJ2-4, the V gene TRBV4-2; D is uncertain. The V gene's germline CDR1 is LGHNA and CDR2 YNFKEQ. Trimming took 2 bases from V and 5 from J, leaving 13 bases between them. The CDR3 contains 15 residues. The CDR3 protein is CASSQPSTIENIQYF. DNA of the CDR3: TGTGCCAGCAGCCAACCTTCTACGATCGAAAACATTCAGTACTTC.

The rearrangement links TRBV5-4 to TRBJ2-2; 7 bases are shared with TRBD1. Germline V gene data show CDR1 as SGHNT and CDR2 as YYREEE (reference sequence). V trimming: 0 bases; J trimming: 0 bases; junction bases outside the gene matches: 2. CDR3 length: 16 residues. CDR3 protein: CASSLGDRPNTGELFF. CDR3 nucleotide sequence: TGTGCCAGCAGCTTGGGGGACAGACCGAACACCGGGGAGCTGTTTTTT.

This chain uses TRBV5-1 with TRBJ1-1; D might be TRBD1 (6 bases). This CDR3 contains 14 residues. Trimming took off 2 bases at V and 2 bases at J, with 10 bases between the two ends. Germline V lookup: CDR1 SGHRS, CDR2 YFSETQ. The CDR3, as DNA: TGCGCCAGCAGCTTTAAGGGACAAAACACTGAAGCTTTCTTT. This codes for CASSFKGQNTEAFF.

The J gene is TRBJ1-1, the V gene TRBV6-6, with D possibly TRBD1 on 6 matching bases. The CDR3 contains 14 residues. Germline V CDR1 and CDR2: MNHNY, SVGAGI (reference sequence). Trimming stripped 5 bases from V and 11 bases from J, with 21 bases between. The CDR3 DNA reads as TGTGCCAGCAGTGCGCGTGGCGGGGGGGCGGCTGCTTTCTTT. It specifies CASSARGGGAAAFF.

The DNA of the CDR3 is TGTGCCAGCAGTGGGCAAGGGAACACTGAAGCTTTCTTT. Translation gives CASSGQGNTEAFF. The rearrangement links TRBV27 to TRBJ1-1; no firm D call. V lost 5 bases and J lost 1, with 8 bases in between. CDR3 size: 13 residues. Germline CDR1 MNHEY, CDR2 SMNVEV (reference sequence).

The V call is TRBV28, the J call TRBJ2-2; the D gene is possibly TRBD1 (6 bases). CDR1 and CDR2 (germline): MDHEN, SYDVKM. Trimming cost V 2 bases and J 2 bases, with 21 bases left between them. This CDR3 comprises 19 residues. The CDR3 reads CASSLPGTSIIRNTGELFF. CDR3 sequence (DNA): TGTGCCAGCAGTTTACCCGGGACATCAATCATTAGAAACACCGGGGAGCTGTTTTTT.

The gene calls are TRBV7-9 and TRBJ1-6, with a weak D call TRBD1 (6 bases). V lost 2 bases to trimming and J lost 0 bases, with 14 bases between them. Germline CDR1 SEHNR, CDR2 FQNEAQ (reference sequence). This CDR3 spans 18 amino acids. The CDR3 loop is CASSLSQGPSSYNSPLHF. The CDR3 DNA sequence: TGTGCCAGCAGCTTATCTCAGGGGCCCAGCTCCTATAATTCACCCCTCCACTTT.

V gene TRBV6-5 combines with J gene TRBJ2-7; 11 bases are shared with TRBD2. Germline V gives CDR1 MNHEY, CDR2 SVGAGI. The J segment lost 7 bases and the V segment lost 5 bases, leaving 4 bases of the junction unmatched. This CDR3 spans 13 amino acids. CDR3 in DNA: TGTGCCAGCAGTCCACTAGCGGGAGTTGAGCAGTACTTC. Protein product: CASSPLAGVEQYF.

This sequence joins TRBV2 and TRBJ2-1; no firm D call. CDR1 is SNHLY, CDR2 FYNNEI, per germline. V lost 4 bases and J 6 bases, leaving 4 bases between the germline ends. This CDR3 is 11 amino acids long. CDR3 region: CASSVANEQFF. The CDR3 nucleotides are TGTGCCAGCAGTGTGGCCAATGAGCAGTTCTTC. Together with reference TRBV2 and TRBJ2-1, the CDR3 gives the full variable domain: EPEVTQTPSHQVTQMGQEVILRCVPISNHLYFYWYRQILGQKVEFLVSFYNNEISEKSEIFDDQFSVERPDGSNFTLKIRSTKLEDSAMYFCASSVANEQFFGPGTRLTVL.

This sequence joins TRBV5-4 and TRBJ2-1; the match to TRBD2 covers 14 bases. The germline CDR1 and CDR2 sequences are SGHNT and YYREEE (reference sequence). The V gene end was trimmed by 2 bases and the J gene end by 14 bases; junction bases not matched to a gene: 6. The CDR3 runs 14 residues. This CDR3 is CASSLRGLAGDKFF. CDR3 DNA sequence: TGTGCCAGCAGCTTAAGGGGACTAGCGGGGGATAAGTTCTTC.

The chain uses TRBV2 and TRBJ1-1, with D perhaps TRBD1 (6 bases). CDR1 is SNHLY, CDR2 FYNNEI, per germline. Trimming left V 6 bases short and J 3 bases short, with 11 bases between. The CDR3 spans 13 residues. The CDR3 DNA follows: TGTGCCAGCAGCTTGGACAGTTACACTGAAGCTTTCTTT. Translated: CASSLDSYTEAFF.

This clone was recorded once. This chain uses TRBV5-1 with TRBJ2-2; TRBD1 agrees at 7 bases. CDR3 length: 16 amino acids. Germline-derived CDR1 and CDR2 are SGHRS and YFSETQ. The junction had 10 bases not matched to a gene; V was cut back by 1 base and J by 7 bases. CDR3 sequence reads: CASSLQGQRLSGELFF. CDR3 bases: TGCGCCAGCAGCTTGCAGGGACAGCGCTTGAGCGGGGAGCTGTTTTTT. The full variable domain, with the rest looked up from reference TRBV5-1 and TRBJ2-2, is KAGVTQTPRYLIKTRGQQVTLSCSPISGHRSVSWYQQTPGQGLQFLFEYFSETQRNKGNFPGRFSGRQFSNSRSEMNVSTLELGDSALYLCASSLQGQRLSGELFFGEGSRLTVL.

The chain employs TRBV28 and TRBJ2-2; weak D call: TRBD1 (6 bases). V was shortened by 7 bases and J by 3 bases, with 18 bases between the two germline ends. This CDR3 spans 16 amino acids. CDR1 and CDR2 (germline): MDHEN, SYDVKM. The CDR3: CASTHWSGVDTGELFF. The CDR3 nucleotides read TGTGCCAGCACCCACTGGTCAGGGGTCGACACCGGGGAGCTGTTTTTT.

The J gene is TRBJ1-1, the V gene TRBV19; D not resolved. The CDR3 contains 15 residues. Germline CDR1 reads LNHDA; CDR2 reads SQIVND (reference sequence). V gave up 5 bases and J gave up 1 base, with 14 bases separating them. CDR3 nucleotides: TGTGCCAGTAGTGATTCGAGGGCGGGGAACACTGAAGCTTTCTTT. Its translation: CASSDSRAGNTEAFF.

The chain employs TRBV7-8 and TRBJ1-5; no firm D call. The length of the CDR3 is 15 residues. V gave up 5 bases and J gave up 1 base, with 12 bases separating them. Germline V gene sequence: CDR1 SGHVS, CDR2 FQNEAQ. The CDR3 sequence is CASSLSGGSNQPQHF. In nucleotides, the CDR3 is TGTGCCAGCAGCCTTTCCGGAGGGAGCAATCAGCCCCAGCATTTT.

This chain uses TRBV4-1 with TRBJ2-5, with D maybe TRBD1 (5 bases). Germline CDR1 reads MGHRA; CDR2 reads YSYEKL. Trimming removed 0 bases at V and 5 bases at J, with 13 bases between. This CDR3 region has 15 residues. CDR3 loop: CASSQERGRVETQYF. As DNA, the CDR3 is TGCGCCAGCAGCCAAGAAAGGGGCAGGGTGGAGACCCAGTACTTC.

This clone has only one observation. The chain carries TRBV28 and TRBJ2-3; 10 bases agree with TRBD2. The CDR3 spans 16 residues. From germline, CDR1 is MDHEN and CDR2 SYDVKM. J was trimmed by 3 bases and V by 3 bases; bases with no gene match: 6. CDR3 sequence reads: CASSFPAGGRTDTQYF. The CDR3 DNA reads as TGTGCCAGCAGTTTCCCAGCGGGAGGGCGGACAGATACGCAGTATTTT. The full variable domain, its missing parts supplied by reference TRBV28 and TRBJ2-3, is DVKVTQSSRYLVKRTGEKVFLECVQDMDHENMFWYRQDPGLGLRLIYFSYDVKMKEKGDIPEGYSVSREKKERFSLILESASTNQTSMYLCASSFPAGGRTDTQYFGPGTRLTVL.

The rearrangement uses TRBV5-1 and TRBJ1-6; D not certain. Between the trimmed V and J ends, which lost 3 bases and 8 bases, there was a span of 15 bases. CDR3 length: 15 amino acids. The germline gives CDR1 SGHRS, CDR2 YFSETQ. Here the CDR3 DNA reads TGCGCCAGCAGCTCCCACGGGGATGTGGATTCACCCCTCCACTTT. Its protein product is CASSSHGDVDSPLHF.